This T cell receptor (beta chain) was sequenced during a study of shared T cell receptors in the human thymus. In germline, CDR1 is LGHNA, CDR2 YSLEER. V lost 3 bases, J lost 1 base, and 5 bases lay in between. This CDR3 is built from 13 residues. Assay used: immunoSEQ multiplex PCR; TCRdb lists only in-frame clones, some missing. The profile shows about 660,000 clones, around 87% of them singletons. In addition, the sample was reused for a study of human thymus T cells. As that report states: Samples came from healthy Finnish infants during open corrective cardiac surgery. Thymic and blood repertoires seemed to show skewed V and J gene use.

The sequencing sample was made of thymocytes. This receptor was identified in a boy under three years old with a congenital heart defect. The chain carries TRBV4-3 and TRBJ2-3; D uncertain. The CDR3: CASSHLRTDTQYF. DNA of the CDR3: TGCGCCAGCAGCCACCTACGCACAGATACGCAGTATTTT.